The next 14 T cell receptor beta chains were all read from a single sample in a study of shared clonotypes between healthy human individuals. The method was immunoSEQ multiplex PCR; TCRdb's version includes in-frame clones alone and lacks a portion of them. Of roughly 810,000 clones listed, about 96% are singletons. Naive CD8 cells lacked CD45RO, underwent positive selection for CCR7 and left out terminally differentiated effector memory CD45RA+ cells. Sequencing was performed on naive CD8+ T cells sorted from blood. These receptors were collected from a man aged 30-40 years in good health.

This clone was counted a few times. The V call is TRBV7-9, the J call TRBJ2-1; no definite D call. Deletions cut 5 bases from V and 8 bases from J, with 10 bases between. CDR3 size: 12 residues. Germline V gene lookup returns CDR1 SEHNR and CDR2 FQNEAQ (reference sequence). The DNA of the CDR3 is TGTGCCAGCAGCCTTGGAATTGATGAGCAGTTCTTC. This codes for CASSLGIDEQFF.

Concerning this clone: The sample has other DNA sequences that encode this CDR3 too. The chain carries TRBV6-5 and TRBJ2-7, with D possibly being TRBD2 (6 bases). The CDR3 consists of 13 residues. From germline, CDR1 is MNHEY and CDR2 SVGAGI. The germline V and J ends were trimmed by 2 bases and 2 bases, with 7 bases remaining between them. CDR3 sequence (DNA): TGTGCCAGCAGTTACACGGGAGCCTACGAGCAGTACTTC. It is translated as CASSYTGAYEQYF.

This clone was recorded only once. The rearrangement links TRBV7-2 to TRBJ2-2; 12 positions match TRBD1. This CDR3 contains 19 residues. V was clipped by 5 bases and J by 4 bases; unmatched bases: 14. The germline CDR1 and CDR2 sequences are SGHTA and FQGNSA. CDR3: CASSQPGQGAFFGTGELFF. DNA of the CDR3: TGTGCCAGCAGCCAACCGGGACAGGGGGCATTTTTTGGCACCGGGGAGCTGTTTTTT. Complete variable domain (other parts from reference TRBV7-2 and TRBJ2-2): GAGVSQSPSNKVTEKGKDVELRCDPISGHTALYWYRQSLGQGLEFLIYFQGNSAPDKSGLPSDRFSAERTGGSVSTLTIQRTQQEDSAVYLCASSQPGQGAFFGTGELFFGEGSRLTVL.

This rearrangement joins TRBV27 to TRBJ1-5; 9 positions match TRBD1. The CDR3 consists of 15 residues. With V trimmed by 6 bases and J by 5 bases, 8 bases remained unmatched. Germline assignment: CDR1 MNHEY and CDR2 SMNVEV (reference sequence). In nucleotides, the CDR3 is TGTGCCAGCAGCAGCCTCGACAGGGGGTATCAGCCCCAGCATTTT. Its protein product is CASSSLDRGYQPQHF.

The chain is built from TRBV27 and TRBJ2-2; D remains unclear. The CDR3 covers 14 residues. V lost 7 bases and J lost 2, with 11 bases in between. Per germline, CDR1 MNHEY and CDR2 SMNVEV (reference sequence). The CDR3: CASIPDGNTGELFF. The CDR3 DNA reads TGTGCCAGCATCCCGGACGGCAACACCGGGGAGCTGTTTTTT.

The CDR3 spells CASSLSTGNTEAFF. DNA for the CDR3: TGTGCCAGCAGTTTATCTACAGGGAACACTGAAGCTTTCTTT. The chain uses TRBV27 and TRBJ1-1, with D perhaps matching TRBD1 (5 bases). The CDR3 extends over 14 amino acids. V lost 0 bases, J lost 1 base, and 6 bases lay in between. Germline V gene lookup returns CDR1 MNHEY and CDR2 SMNVEV (reference sequence).

The chain links TRBV9 to TRBJ1-5; D perhaps matches TRBD1 (5 bases). V lost 0 bases and J 5 bases, leaving 15 bases between the germline ends. This CDR3 is 16 amino acids long. Germline V CDR1 and CDR2: SGDLS, YYNGEE. The CDR3 region is CASSVGTGIEDQPQHF. The CDR3 nucleotides read TGTGCCAGCAGCGTAGGTACAGGAATCGAGGATCAGCCCCAGCATTTT. The whole variable domain, remainder taken from reference TRBV9 and TRBJ1-5, is DSGVTQTPKHLITATGQRVTLRCSPRSGDLSVYWYQQSLDQGLQFLIQYYNGEERAKGNILERFSAQQFPDLHSELNLSSLELGDSALYFCASSVGTGIEDQPQHFGDGTRLSIL.

CDR3 DNA sequence: TGTGCCAGCAGCAAGACTTCGCGGGAGCAGTACTTC. Its translation: CASSKTSREQYF. The chain recombines TRBV11-1 with TRBJ2-7, with D hard to call. The V end lost 5 bases, the J end lost 7 bases, and 12 bases lay between the germline ends. CDR3 length: 12 residues. CDR1 SGHAT and CDR2 FQDESV come from the germline V gene (reference sequence).

To note about this clone: The junction departs from the called germline gene at one end, perhaps through a read error. Other DNA sequences from this sample encode an identical CDR3 as well. The J gene is TRBJ1-1, the V gene TRBV7-2; tentatively, D is TRBD1 (5 bases). The germline CDR1 and CDR2 sequences are SGHTA and FQGNSA. The CDR3 has 14 residues. This CDR3 reads CASRFPVRGTEAFF. CDR3 nucleotide sequence: TGTGCCAGCAGATTCCCCGTTCGTGGGACTGAAGCCTTCTTT.

This sequence joins TRBV29-1 and TRBJ2-1; TRBD2 aligns across 8 bases. This CDR3 comprises 15 residues. The germline V gene encodes CDR1 SQVTM and CDR2 ANQGSEA. V trimming: 7 bases; J trimming: 2 bases; junction bases outside the gene matches: 10. This chain's CDR3 is CSGKEELAAYNEQFF. The CDR3 nucleotides read TGCAGCGGAAAGGAGGAACTAGCGGCCTACAATGAGCAGTTCTTC.

The chain recombines TRBV29-1 with TRBJ1-2; D is unclear. The CDR3 covers 16 residues. V was cut by 2 bases and J by 4 bases, with 20 bases left in between. Germline loops: CDR1 SQVTM, CDR2 ANQGSEA. CDR3 bases: TGCAGCGTTGAAACGGGCAGGAGAGGCCGACTCTATGGCTACACCTTC. Amino acids: CSVETGRRGRLYGYTF.

This chain connects TRBV5-6 to TRBJ2-3; a possible D gene is TRBD2 (5 bases). CDR3 length: 15 residues. V was cut by 2 bases and J by 0 bases, with 10 bases left in between. CDR1 is SGHDT and CDR2 is YYEEEE in the germline V gene. CDR3 region: CASSLAAASTDTQYF. CDR3 nucleotide sequence: TGTGCCAGCAGCTTAGCGGCAGCTAGCACAGATACGCAGTATTTT.

The chain combines TRBV30 with TRBJ1-5; D not certain. From germline, CDR1 is GTSNPN and CDR2 SVGIG (reference sequence). V shed 5 bases and J shed 1 base, with 24 bases lying between them. The length of the CDR3 is 18 residues. CDR3 nucleotide sequence: TGTGCCTGGGACCATAGGATCGGGGTTGGAGGAAGCAATCAGCCCCAGCATTTT. This gives the protein CAWDHRIGVGGSNQPQHF.

J is TRBJ2-2 and V is TRBV6-6; 8 nucleotides match TRBD2. Germline-derived CDR1 and CDR2 are MNHNY and SVGAGI (reference sequence). CDR3 length: 16 residues. The junction had 8 bases not matched to a gene; V was cut back by 2 bases and J by 6 bases. CDR3 loop: CASSYAPGGDSGELFF. Written as DNA, the CDR3 is TGTGCCAGCAGTTACGCCCCGGGAGGGGATTCCGGGGAGCTGTTTTTT.